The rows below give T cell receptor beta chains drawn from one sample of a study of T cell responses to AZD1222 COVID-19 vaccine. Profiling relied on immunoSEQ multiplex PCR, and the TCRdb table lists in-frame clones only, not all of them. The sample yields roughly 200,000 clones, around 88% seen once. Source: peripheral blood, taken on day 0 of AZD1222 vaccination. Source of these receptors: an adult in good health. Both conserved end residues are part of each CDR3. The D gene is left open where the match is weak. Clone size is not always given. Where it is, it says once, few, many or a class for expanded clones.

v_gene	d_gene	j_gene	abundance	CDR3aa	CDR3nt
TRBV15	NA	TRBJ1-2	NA	CATSRDRGGYTF	TGTGCCACCAGCAGAGATAGGGGTGGCTACACCTTC
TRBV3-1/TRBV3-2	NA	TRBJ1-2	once	CASSQDSKDGYTF	TGTGCCAGCAGCCAAGATTCGAAGGATGGCTACACCTTC
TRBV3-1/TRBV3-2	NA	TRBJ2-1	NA	CASSHLGLYNEQFF	TGTGCCAGCAGCCACCTCGGACTCTACAATGAGCAGTTCTTC
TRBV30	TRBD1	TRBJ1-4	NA	CGSTGTGKEKLFF	TGTGGCTCGACCGGGACAGGGAAAGAAAAACTGTTTTTT
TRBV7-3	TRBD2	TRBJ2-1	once	CASASSGGASRNEQFF	TGTGCCAGCGCCAGTAGCGGGGGGGCCTCCCGGAATGAGCAGTTCTTC
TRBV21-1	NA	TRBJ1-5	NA	CASSKGTHSNQPQHF	TGTGCCAGCAGCAAAGGGACCCATAGCAATCAGCCCCAGCATTTT
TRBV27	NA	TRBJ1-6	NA	CASSQTYYNSPLHF	TGTGCCAGCAGTCAGACTTATTATAATTCACCCCTCCACTTT
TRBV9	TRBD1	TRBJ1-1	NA	CASSVAGTGPTEAFF	TGTGCCAGCAGCGTAGCCGGGACAGGGCCCACTGAAGCTTTCTTT
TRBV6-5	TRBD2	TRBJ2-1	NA	CASSTSGDTGEQFF	TGTGCCAGCAGTACTAGCGGGGATACGGGTGAGCAGTTCTTC
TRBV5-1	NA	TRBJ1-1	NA	CASRRGRSDTEAFF	TGCGCCTCCAGGAGGGGCAGAAGCGACACTGAAGCTTTCTTT
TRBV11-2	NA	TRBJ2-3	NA	CASSPRRLAGGTDTQYF	TGTGCCAGCAGCCCTAGGCGTTTGGCAGGGGGCACAGATACGCAGTATTTT
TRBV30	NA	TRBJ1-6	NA	CAWISGRDGYNSPLHF	TGTGCCTGGATTTCAGGAAGGGACGGATATAATTCACCCCTCCACTTT
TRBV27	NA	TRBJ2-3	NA	CASSPRVSTDTQYF	TGTGCCAGCAGTCCCCGGGTGAGCACAGATACGCAGTATTTT
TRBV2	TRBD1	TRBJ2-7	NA	CASSPGTGSTYEQYF	TGTGCCAGCAGTCCCGGGACAGGCAGCACCTACGAGCAGTACTTC
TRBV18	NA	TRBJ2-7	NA	CASSPPVQPYEQYF	TGTGCCAGCTCACCACCCGTTCAACCCTACGAGCAGTACTTC
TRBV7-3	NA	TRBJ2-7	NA	CASSLGGTYEQYF	TGTGCCAGCAGCTTAGGGGGGACCTACGAGCAGTACTTC
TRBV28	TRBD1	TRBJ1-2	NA	CASSFSDRGNGYTF	TGTGCCAGCAGTTTCTCGGACAGGGGGAATGGCTACACCTTC
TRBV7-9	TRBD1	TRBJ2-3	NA	CASSAGQGGADTQYF	TGTGCCAGCAGCGCTGGACAGGGGGGAGCAGATACGCAGTATTTT
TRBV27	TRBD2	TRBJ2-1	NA	CASSPPSLAGAYNEQFF	TGTGCCAGCAGCCCGCCCTCTCTAGCGGGGGCTTACAATGAGCAGTTCTTC
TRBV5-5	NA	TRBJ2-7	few	CASSHGLAPRAYEQYF	TGTGCCAGCAGCCACGGATTGGCTCCGCGCGCCTACGAGCAGTACTTC
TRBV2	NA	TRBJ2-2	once	CASSEVGYRGELFF	TGTGCCAGCAGTGAAGTCGGGTATCGCGGGGAGCTGTTTTTT
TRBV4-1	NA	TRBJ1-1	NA	CASSQDAGNSEAFF	TGCGCCAGCAGCCAAGATGCCGGGAACTCTGAAGCTTTCTTT
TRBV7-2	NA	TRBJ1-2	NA	CASSLRIGSTDGYTF	TGTGCCAGCAGCCTCCGGATAGGGAGTACAGATGGCTACACCTTC
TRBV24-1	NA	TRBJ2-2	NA	CATSDLQGKTGELFF	TGTGCCACCAGTGATTTGCAGGGAAAGACCGGGGAGCTGTTTTTT
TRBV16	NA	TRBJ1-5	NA	CASSQSSGGSNQPQHF	TGTGCCAGCAGCCAATCCAGTGGTGGTAGCAATCAGCCCCAGCATTTT
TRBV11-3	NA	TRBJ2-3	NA	CASRGQSTDTQYF	TGTGCCAGCAGGGGACAATCCACAGATACGCAGTATTTT